This T cell receptor (beta chain) was identified in a study of T cells in Graves' hyperthyroidism and ophthalmopathy (dated by TCRdb to about 2019). Study-level background: Peripheral blood samples were taken at the time of initial diagnosis, prior to any treatment. The approximately 100 discovery patients were divided at random into training and test sets in a 7:3 ratio. The paper reports TCR Vbeta CDR3 sequencing of approximately 140 peripheral blood samples: fewer than 50 ophthalmopathy, fewer than 80 hyperthyroidism and approximately 17 progressor patients. Prospective prediction of ophthalmopathy was tested in an independent validation cohort of under 20 hyperthyroidism patients and 17 patients who later progressed to ophthalmopathy. To identify TCR V-J signatures that set the groups apart, the researchers used a discovery cohort of approximately 98 patients, made up of roughly 45 with Graves' ophthalmopathy and 57 with stable Graves' hyperthyroidism. After sampling, hyperthyroidism patients received methimazole starting at 30 mg daily, and ophthalmopathy patients received high-dose intravenous methylprednisolone. The study also compared thyroid tissue and blood T-cell repertoires from five or six Graves' hyperthyroidism patients.

TCR beta CDR3 regions were amplified from RNA transcripts. A first-round RT-PCR of the TCR CDR3 used the HTBI primer set with the Qiagen OneStep RT-PCR kit. Libraries were constructed in a second round of multiplex PCR, after which size selection and purification were carried out. The libraries were sequenced on an Illumina HiSeq2000 using paired-end 100 bp reads. The authors' analysis ran thus. SOAPnuke was used to process the raw data, throwing out any read that contained adapters or uncalled bases, had a mean Phred below 15, or lacked an exact constant-primer or identifier match. High-quality paired reads were merged with COPE v1.2.5, and unique nucleotide sequences were defined as clonotypes. MiTCR v1.1 was used to align clonotypes to the IMGT TRBV, TRBD and TRBJ reference segments. Analysis was restricted to V-J combinations with a frequency above 0.0001, which covered 98% to 99.2% of repertoires. A TCS score was defined as the ratio of F50 (clonal expansion) to E x V (chaos), with BLOSUM62-based TCRdist applied between CDR3 peptides within each V-J. Welch's t-statistics and random forest reduced some 510 V-J features to 13, which were used in a naive Bayes classifier (R e1071). The raw public data were reprocessed by TCRdb itself: fastp quality trimming at Q25, MiXCR clonotype calling, in-frame beta chains only. Every distinct CDR3 protein forms one entry, paired with its most common genes and DNA. The V and J calls and clone size come from TCRdb's table, not from the authors' own analysis. Across this sample there are about 700,000 distinct CDR3 sequences, with around 15% seen only once. In total, the top ten clones hold roughly a tenth of the sample.

The CDR3, from cysteine to phenylalanine, totals 19 residues. CDR3 DNA only is kept here, 57 bases in frame from base 1. For this chain, trimming is 4 bases at the V end and 1 base at the J end, and the number of junction bases without a gene match is 16. The germline V gene specifies SGHTA as CDR1 and FQGNSA as CDR2. Stable Graves' hyperthyroidism was defined as the absence of progression to ophthalmopathy over 18 months of follow-up. The hyperthyroidism patients were between 18 and 65 years old and newly diagnosed, with a disease duration of less than 2 months. Patients with uncontrolled infections, other autoimmune diseases, pregnancy or lactation were excluded. Diagnoses relied on clinical symptoms, serum thyroxine and TRAb, thyroid ultrasound and orbital computed tomography. Ficoll-Paque density gradient centrifugation was used to isolate PBMCs from under 11 ml of fresh peripheral blood. Trizol reagent was used to extract total RNA, and RNA quality was then checked on an Agilent 2100 Bioanalyzer.

This clonotype was found many times. The antigen it binds to is not known. Base qualities are not at hand, and no much larger clone is one base apart. Results and caveats for the whole study, not just this receptor: A model built on a 13 V-J signature distinguished ophthalmopathy from stable hyperthyroidism, reaching about 88% sensitivity and around 81% specificity in cross-validation and 80%/75% in testing. Blood samples also contained most of the expanded thyroid clonotypes (frequency above 0.001), which suggests that blood repertoires may reflect thyroid immune responses. In validation, progression to ophthalmopathy was predicted by the model with roughly 69% sensitivity and around 76% specificity, a median of around 5.9 months before onset. No statistical method was used to set the sample size in advance, and investigators knew the group allocation.

The chain joins TRBV7-2 to TRBJ2-3, and TRBD2 aligns with 8 junction nucleotides. Sequencing was performed on blood. This receptor was taken from a woman aged 18-30 years with Graves' hyperthyroidism. The sequence in DNA is TGTGCCAGCAGCTCATTTGGGGGTTGGGTTAGCGGGGGCACAGATACGCAGTATTTT. Its translation reads: CASSSFGGWVSGGTDTQYF.